The TCR beta chain described here comes from a study of vaccination effects on CD4 cells after COVID-19. The wider study: Pools of viral peptides were used by the ViraFEST assay to expand antigen-specific CD4+ T cells ahead of sequencing. The second dose preceded post-vaccine samples by a median of 72 days.

Data came from immunoSEQ multiplex PCR; TCRdb stores just in-frame clones and leaves some out. This sample has approximately 70,000 clones, with roughly four fifths found just once. With more than nine days of culture completed, CD4+ T cells were isolated. It was two doses of either the BNT162b2 or mRNA-1273 vaccine that participants received. This clone has just a few counts. No antigen is known for it. Per germline, CDR1 ENHRY and CDR2 SYGVKD. This CDR3 is 13 amino acids long. V was clipped by 11 bases and J by 5 bases, with 19 bases between them. The J gene is TRBJ2-7, the V gene TRBV10-3, with D possibly being TRBD2 (6 bases). The sample consisted of CD4+ T cells from PBMCs cultured without peptide, taken after COVID-19 vaccination. This TCR came from a human donor who received a COVID-19 vaccine. The CDR3 loop reads CAPTTGDEHEQYV. The CDR3 DNA sequence: TGTGCCCCAACGACGGGGGACGAGCACGAGCAGTACGTC.